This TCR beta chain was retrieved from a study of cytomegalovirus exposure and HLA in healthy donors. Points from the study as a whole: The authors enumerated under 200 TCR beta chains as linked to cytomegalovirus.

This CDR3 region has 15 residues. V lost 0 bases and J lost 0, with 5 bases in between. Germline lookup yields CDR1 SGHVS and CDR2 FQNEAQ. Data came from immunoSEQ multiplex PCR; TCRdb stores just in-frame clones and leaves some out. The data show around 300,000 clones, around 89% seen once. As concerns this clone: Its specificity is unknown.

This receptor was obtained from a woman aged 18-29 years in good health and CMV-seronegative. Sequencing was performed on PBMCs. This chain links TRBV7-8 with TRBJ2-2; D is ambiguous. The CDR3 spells CASSLANTNTGELFF. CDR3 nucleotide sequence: TGTGCCAGCAGCTTAGCGAACACGAACACCGGGGAGCTGTTTTTT.